This entry lists 28 T cell receptor beta chains sequenced from one sample in a study of human versus mouse CDR3 diversity and MHC coevolution. Profiling relied on immunoSEQ multiplex PCR, and the TCRdb table lists in-frame clones only, not all of them. The sample shows around 59,000 clones, around 94% of them seen only once. Sequenced: naive CD4+ T cells from blood. This sample's subset: CD45RO-negative CD62L-positive naive CD4 T cells. The receptors shown here come from a person between 60 and 70 years old in good health.

V gene TRBV18 combines with J gene TRBJ1-1; tentatively, D is TRBD1 (5 bases). V was cut by 1 base and J by 1 base, with 22 bases left in between. Germline CDR1 and CDR2: KGHSH and LQKENI. The CDR3 totals 19 residues. Written as DNA, the CDR3 is TGTGCCAGCTCACCACAAGACAGTCCAACCACCCCCGCGAACACTGAAGCTTTCTTT. This sequence encodes CASSPQDSPTTPANTEAFF.

This sequence joins TRBV7-9 and TRBJ2-4, with D tentatively TRBD2 (5 bases). V was clipped by 5 bases and J by 7 bases, with 15 bases between them. Per the germline V gene, CDR1 is SEHNR and CDR2 is FQNEAQ (reference sequence). The CDR3 loop spans 14 amino acids. CDR3 residues: CASSVGGGTNIQYF. In DNA form, the CDR3 reads TGTGCCAGCAGCGTGGGCGGAGGAACGAACATTCAGTACTTC.

The V call is TRBV14, the J call TRBJ2-2; D possibly corresponds to TRBD1 (5 bases). Trimming pared 2 bases from V and 4 bases from J, leaving 17 bases between. Germline values: CDR1 SGHDN, CDR2 FVKESK. CDR3 size: 17 residues. The CDR3 reads CASSQRFPQGFTGELFF. The DNA of the CDR3 is TGTGCCAGCAGCCAAAGGTTCCCCCAGGGATTCACCGGGGAGCTGTTTTTT.

The chain employs TRBV29-1 and TRBJ2-3; D might be TRBD2 (5 bases). Germline V gene sequence: CDR1 SQVTM, CDR2 ANQGSEA. With 3 bases removed from V and 5 bases from J, the gap between germline ends came to 15 bases. This CDR3 is 14 amino acids long. In DNA form, the CDR3 reads TGCAGCGTTGACGAGGGCGGATTGGGAGATACGCAGTATTTT. This gives the protein CSVDEGGLGDTQYF.

A note on this clone: The junction differs from germline at one of its ends, possibly a read error. The chain employs TRBV15 and TRBJ2-5; weak D call: TRBD1 (5 bases). The CDR3 runs to 14 residues. CDR1 and CDR2 from the germline V gene are LNHNV and YYDKDF (reference sequence). Here the CDR3 reads CATSRGQGKEAQYF. The CDR3 DNA is TGTGCCACCAGCAGAGGGCAGGGCAAAGAGGCCCAGTACTTC. The full variable domain, completed using reference TRBV15 and TRBJ2-5, is DAMVIQNPRYQVTQFGKPVTLSCSQTLNHNVMYWYQQKSSQAPKLLFHYYDKDFNNEADTPDNFQSRRPNTSFCFLDIRSPGLGDTAMYLCATSRGQGKEAQYFGPGTRLLVL.

V gene TRBV27 combines with J gene TRBJ2-2; weak D call: TRBD2 (6 bases). This CDR3 has 18 residues. Germline V gene data show CDR1 as MNHEY and CDR2 as SMNVEV (reference sequence). The ends were cut back, 2 bases at V and 4 bases at J, with 20 bases in the middle. This chain's CDR3 is CASSLREARRRGTGELFF. CDR3 DNA: TGTGCCAGCAGTTTAAGGGAAGCGAGGCGGAGGGGCACCGGGGAGCTGTTTTTT.

The rearrangement uses TRBV9 and TRBJ1-2; tentative D call: TRBD1 (5 bases). CDR1 is SGDLS, CDR2 YYNGEE, per germline. V dropped 0 bases and J dropped 5 bases, with 8 bases sitting between them. CDR3 length: 13 amino acids. The CDR3 loop is CASSVGTNYGYTF. The CDR3 DNA reads as TGTGCCAGCAGCGTAGGGACAAATTATGGCTACACCTTC.

This chain links TRBV7-9 with TRBJ1-2; TRBD1 aligns across 10 bases. The V gene's germline CDR1 is SEHNR and CDR2 FQNEAQ (reference sequence). The CDR3 has 14 residues. The junction had 6 bases not matched to a gene; V was cut back by 6 bases and J by 5 bases. The CDR3 region is CASSSGTGDYGYTF. CDR3 coding DNA: TGTGCCAGCAGTTCCGGGACAGGGGATTATGGCTACACCTTC. The whole variable domain, filled in from reference TRBV7-9 and TRBJ1-2, reads DTGVSQNPRHKITKRGQNVTFRCDPISEHNRLYWYRQTLGQGPEFLTYFQNEAQLEKSRLLSDRFSAERPKGSFSTLEIQRTEQGDSAMYLCASSSGTGDYGYTFGSGTRLTVV.

This chain connects TRBV7-3 to TRBJ2-1; 11 bases agree with TRBD2. Trimming removed 0 bases from V and 9 bases from J; junction bases left unmatched: 4. The CDR3 extends over 15 amino acids. Germline CDR1 SGHTA, CDR2 FQGTGA. CDR3 DNA sequence: TGTGCCAGCAGCTTAACTAGCGGGAGGGCAACTGAGCAGTTCTTC. Translating gives CASSLTSGRATEQFF.

In DNA form, the CDR3 reads TGCGCCAGCAGCTTGGACAAGAACTATGGCTACACCTTC. Protein sequence: CASSLDKNYGYTF. The rearrangement uses TRBV5-1 and TRBJ1-2; D is unclear. This CDR3 is 13 amino acids long. The germline gives CDR1 SGHRS, CDR2 YFSETQ. V was cut by 0 bases and J by 2 bases, with 5 bases left in between.

This clone was seen once. The chain recombines TRBV7-8 with TRBJ1-2; 12 bases line up with TRBD1. The CDR3 spans 17 residues. The V segment lost 5 bases and the J segment 5 bases; nucleotides outside the gene matches: 12. Germline V gene data show CDR1 as SGHVS and CDR2 as FQNEAQ. CDR3 residues: CASSPGTGGTILYGYTF. The DNA of the CDR3 is TGTGCCAGCAGCCCAGGGACAGGGGGCACGATCCTTTATGGCTACACCTTC.

The chain is built from TRBV7-2 and TRBJ2-7; TRBD2 is a possible D gene (6 bases). The V end was cut by 6 bases, the J end by 2 bases, with 11 bases between. This CDR3 is built from 13 residues. From germline, CDR1 is SGHTA and CDR2 FQGNSA. CDR3 region: CASRTPGAYEQYF. CDR3 DNA sequence: TGTGCCAGCAGAACACCGGGGGCCTACGAGCAGTACTTC.

V gene TRBV9 combines with J gene TRBJ1-3; D gene unclear. The germline gives CDR1 SGDLS, CDR2 YYNGEE. Between the trimmed V and J ends, which lost 0 bases and 3 bases, there was a span of 16 bases. CDR3 length: 17 residues. The CDR3 DNA is TGTGCCAGCAGCGTAGCTGTCGGAGCCTCGCTTGGAAACACCATATATTTT. Translation gives CASSVAVGASLGNTIYF.

V usage is TRBV23-1 and J usage is TRBJ1-5; 9 bases map to TRBD1. TRBV23-1 is an ORF, and what it does is uncertain. The CDR3 consists of 11 residues. Losses at the gene ends were 3 bases for V and 16 bases for J; bases not matched to a gene: 4. The DNA of the CDR3 is TGCGCCAGCAGTCAGGGGACAGGGATACATTTT. This gives the protein CASSQGTGIHF.

The chain carries TRBV5-6 and TRBJ2-3, with TRBD1 matching over 9 bases. In germline, CDR1 is SGHDT, CDR2 YYEEEE. This CDR3 comprises 18 residues. Unmatched junction bases numbered 13, after V lost 5 bases and J lost 0 bases. In DNA form, the CDR3 reads TGTGCCAGCAGGACCTGGGACAGGGATCCCACTAGCACAGATACGCAGTATTTT. Translating gives CASRTWDRDPTSTDTQYF. The whole variable domain, remainder taken from reference TRBV5-6 and TRBJ2-3, is DAGVTQSPTHLIKTRGQQVTLRCSPKSGHDTVSWYQQALGQGPQFIFQYYEEEERQRGNFPDRFSGHQFPNYSSELNVNALLLGDSALYLCASRTWDRDPTSTDTQYFGPGTRLTVL.

The chain is built from TRBV5-1 and TRBJ1-1; 7 bases map to TRBD1. The germline V gene has CDR1 SGHRS and CDR2 YFSETQ. The CDR3 sequence is 17 residues long. Trimming removed 1 base from V and 3 bases from J; junction bases left unmatched: 12. The CDR3 is CASSLSPGGYSDTEAFF. CDR3 in DNA: TGCGCCAGCAGCTTGTCGCCAGGGGGATACTCGGACACTGAAGCTTTCTTT. Full variable domain (remainder filled in from reference TRBV5-1 and TRBJ1-1): KAGVTQTPRYLIKTRGQQVTLSCSPISGHRSVSWYQQTPGQGLQFLFEYFSETQRNKGNFPGRFSGRQFSNSRSEMNVSTLELGDSALYLCASSLSPGGYSDTEAFFGQGTRLTVV.

This chain joins TRBV5-4 and TRBJ2-1; TRBD2 matches 10 bases. The junction had 11 bases not matched to a gene; V was cut back by 4 bases and J by 1 base. The CDR3 is made up of 18 amino acids. Germline loops: CDR1 SGHNT, CDR2 YYREEE (reference sequence). The DNA of the CDR3 is TGTGCCAGCAGCCACAGGCTAGCGGGGGTGTCTTCCTACAATGAGCAGTTCTTC. It yields the protein CASSHRLAGVSSYNEQFF. Together with reference TRBV5-4 and TRBJ2-1, the CDR3 gives the full variable domain: ETGVTQSPTHLIKTRGQQVTLRCSSQSGHNTVSWYQQALGQGPQFIFQYYREEENGRGNFPPRFSGLQFPNYSSELNVNALELDDSALYLCASSHRLAGVSSYNEQFFGPGTRLTVL.

V usage is TRBV27 and J usage is TRBJ1-2; 7 nucleotides align to TRBD1. In germline, CDR1 is MNHEY, CDR2 SMNVEV (reference sequence). V gave up 3 bases and J gave up 2 bases; unmatched junction bases: 6. The CDR3 spans 15 residues. In nucleotides, the CDR3 is TGTGCCAGCAGTTTCGGGGCAGGGGGAAACTATGGCTACACCTTC. This gives the protein CASSFGAGGNYGYTF.

The V call is TRBV5-5, the J call TRBJ1-1; no reliable D call. The CDR3 is made up of 15 amino acids. CDR1 and CDR2 (germline): SGHKS, YYEKEE (reference sequence). Trimming pared 3 bases from V and 4 bases from J, leaving 16 bases between. CDR3 region: CASSSRSGSGTEAFF. The CDR3 nucleotides are TGTGCCAGCAGCTCTCGCTCGGGGAGTGGCACTGAAGCTTTCTTT.

The rearrangement uses TRBV1 and TRBJ2-2; TRBD1 is the table's D call and was not checked against the DNA. TRBV1 is tagged as a pseudogene. The CDR3 length is 16 residues. The CDR3 DNA reads TGCACCAGCAGCCAAGAGGGGGCTAGTGTGCCCGGGGAGCTGTTTTTT. It translates to CTSSQEGASVPGELFF.

This chain links TRBV19 with TRBJ2-7; possibly TRBD1 for D (5 bases). With 5 bases removed from V and 3 bases from J, the gap between germline ends came to 14 bases. Germline assignment: CDR1 LNHDA and CDR2 SQIVND (reference sequence). The CDR3 runs to 14 residues. The CDR3 DNA reads TGTGCCAGTAGTCAGCCCCAAAGGGGCTACGAGCAGTACTTC. This translates into CASSQPQRGYEQYF.

This clone has only one observation. The genes are TRBV5-6 and TRBJ1-5; TRBD1 agrees at 9 bases. Germline V gene sequence: CDR1 SGHDT, CDR2 YYEEEE. V gave up 4 bases and J gave up 0 bases; unmatched junction bases: 5. The CDR3 loop spans 16 amino acids. CDR3: CASSPGTGNSNQPQHF. CDR3 coding DNA: TGTGCCAGCAGCCCCGGGACAGGGAATAGCAATCAGCCCCAGCATTTT.

The chain recombines TRBV19 with TRBJ1-3; D is undetermined. Germline values: CDR1 LNHDA, CDR2 SQIVND (reference sequence). The CDR3 consists of 13 residues. V was clipped by 8 bases and J by 4 bases, with 12 bases between them. CDR3 nucleotides: TGTGCCAGTGCCCTACGCCACGGAAACACCATATATTTT. This encodes CASALRHGNTIYF.

This clone has more than one count but fewer than ten. The chain combines TRBV10-3 with TRBJ2-7; D is possibly TRBD2 (7 bases). Per the germline V gene, CDR1 is ENHRY and CDR2 is SYGVKD. This CDR3 comprises 15 residues. Trimming stripped 2 bases from V and 2 bases from J, with 13 bases between. CDR3 nucleotides: TGTGCCATCAGTGAGAGGGGGGACTACGCCTACGAGCAGTACTTC. Translating gives CAISERGDYAYEQYF.

The table lists this clone with a count of one. The chain combines TRBV11-2 with TRBJ1-2; no clear D. Between the trimmed V and J ends, which lost 0 bases and 2 bases, there was a span of 10 bases. Germline V lookup: CDR1 SGHAT, CDR2 FQNNGV. There are 15 residues in the CDR3. In nucleotides, the CDR3 is TGTGCCAGCAGCTTAGATTTTGCGACAAACTATGGCTACACCTTC. This gives the protein CASSLDFATNYGYTF. Full variable domain (outside the CDR3, taken from reference TRBV11-2 and TRBJ1-2): EAGVAQSPRYKIIEKRQSVAFWCNPISGHATLYWYQQILGQGPKLLIQFQNNGVVDDSQLPKDRFSAERLKGVDSTLKIQPAKLEDSAVYLCASSLDFATNYGYTFGSGTRLTVV.

The CDR3 DNA sequence: TGCGCCAGCAGCTATGGGGTGACTAGCGGGAGCGGCGAGCAGTACTTC. It specifies CASSYGVTSGSGEQYF. The chain combines TRBV5-1 with TRBJ2-7, with 12 bases that match TRBD2. The V gene's germline CDR1 is SGHRS and CDR2 YFSETQ. The V and J ends lost 3 bases and 6 bases, in that order; junction bases with no gene match: 10. This CDR3 is 16 amino acids long.

The genes are TRBV5-1 and TRBJ2-1; D gene unclear. V was trimmed by 0 bases and J by 3 bases, leaving 13 bases between them. Germline CDR1 reads SGHRS; CDR2 reads YFSETQ. The CDR3 is 16 amino acids. In nucleotides, the CDR3 is TGCGCCAGCAGCTTGGGGCCGTCCGGAGACTACAATGAGCAGTTCTTC. Translation gives CASSLGPSGDYNEQFF.

The gene calls are TRBV11-1 and TRBJ2-7; weak D call: TRBD1 (6 bases). In germline, CDR1 is SGHAT, CDR2 FQDESV (reference sequence). Trimming cost V 6 bases and J 2 bases, with 11 bases left between them. The CDR3 is made up of 13 amino acids. The CDR3 DNA follows: TGTGCCAGCAGTACCCAGGGGACCTACGAGCAGTACTTC. It codes for CASSTQGTYEQYF. Drawing the rest from reference TRBV11-1 and TRBJ2-7, the complete variable domain is EAEVAQSPRYKITEKSQAVAFWCDPISGHATLYWYRQILGQGPELLVQFQDESVVDDSQLPKDRFSAERLKGVDSTLKIQPAELGDSAMYLCASSTQGTYEQYFGPGTRLTVT.